Detailed here is one T cell receptor beta chain. Its target is unknown. Generated by immunoSEQ multiplex PCR, the TCRdb table keeps only in-frame clones and is missing some. Among about 130,000 clones listed, 90% were seen once. Trimming at V came to 5 bases and at J to 5 bases, leaving 7 bases not matched to a gene. The CDR3 spans 16 residues. Germline lookup yields CDR1 MNHEY and CDR2 SMNVEV (reference sequence). This specimen comes from a study of T cell responses to AZD1222 COVID-19 vaccine. The study's findings and limits: Most donors were white British and more were female, and clonal diversity was possibly underestimated. The reported proportion of spike-specific TCRs targeting unmutated variant regions was nearly half. CD4 TCRs linked to vaccination spanned spike, dominating at 160-218 and 743-854. Receipt of two AZD1222 doses was followed by a rise in Spike-specific TCR breadth and depth.

Here the sequenced sample was peripheral blood, taken on day 0 of AZD1222 vaccination. The sequence was obtained from an adult in good health. The gene calls are TRBV27 and TRBJ2-2, with TRBD1 matching 11 bases. DNA for the CDR3: TGTGCCAGCAGTCTCCGGACAGGGGGCCCGACCGGGGAGCTGTTTTTT. Amino acids: CASSLRTGGPTGELFF.